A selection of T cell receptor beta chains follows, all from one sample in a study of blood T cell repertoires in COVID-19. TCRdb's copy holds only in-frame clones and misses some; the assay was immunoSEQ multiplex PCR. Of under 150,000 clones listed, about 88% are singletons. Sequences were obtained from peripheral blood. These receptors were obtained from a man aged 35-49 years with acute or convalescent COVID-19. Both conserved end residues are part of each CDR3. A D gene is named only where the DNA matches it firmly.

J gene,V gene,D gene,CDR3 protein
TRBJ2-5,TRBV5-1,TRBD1,CASSSTGAQQETQYF
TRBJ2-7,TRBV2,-,CASSDFPGSYEQYF
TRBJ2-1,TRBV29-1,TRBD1,CSVEGQGSGGLYNEQFF
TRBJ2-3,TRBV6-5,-,CASSYSMAGHTDTQYF
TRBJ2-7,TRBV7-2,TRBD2,CASSFGLAGTFSSYEQYF
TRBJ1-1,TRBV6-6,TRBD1,CASSRLTGGGGRPGEAFF
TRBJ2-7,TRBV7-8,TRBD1,CASSRDREYEQYF
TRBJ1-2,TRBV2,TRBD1,CASSEQGADYGYTF
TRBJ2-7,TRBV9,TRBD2,CASSPTAGGPDEQYF
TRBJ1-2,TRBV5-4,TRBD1,CASSPGQNYGYTF
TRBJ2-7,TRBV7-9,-,CASSLMGPFEQYF
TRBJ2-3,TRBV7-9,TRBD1,CASSPGTGKEQADTQYF
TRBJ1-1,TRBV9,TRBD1,CASSVGGRGHTEAFF
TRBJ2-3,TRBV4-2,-,CASSQAWGADTQYF
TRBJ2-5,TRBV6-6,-,CASSSIRETQYF
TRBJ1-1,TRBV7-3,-,CASSLNGGGRNTEAFF
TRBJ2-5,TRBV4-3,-,CASSLLAGGRETQYF
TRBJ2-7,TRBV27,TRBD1,CASRLTPQGASYEQYF
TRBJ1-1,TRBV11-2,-,CASSLEGQNTEAFF
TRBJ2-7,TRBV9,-,CASSDGDGGARPTYEQYF
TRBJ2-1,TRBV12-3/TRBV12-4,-,CASRFLRDNEQFF
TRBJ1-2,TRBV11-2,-,CASSLGGAGPTLDGYTF
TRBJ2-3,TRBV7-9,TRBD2,CASFSGGPVVPDTQYF
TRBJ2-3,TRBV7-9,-,CASSEPSGHSTDTQYF